One and the same sample provided the 3 T cell receptor beta chains below, sequenced in a study of shared clonotypes between healthy human individuals. The method was immunoSEQ multiplex PCR; TCRdb's version includes in-frame clones alone and lacks a portion of them. The sample comprises around 2.5 million clones, over 85% of which are singletons, and approximately 0.35% rests with the top ten. The sequencing input was naive CD4+ T cells from PBMCs. As for subset: CD45RA+ positively selected. These receptors were collected from a man aged 18 to 30 in good health. Some clones in this sample may be carry-over from other donors' samples.

In this sample, this clone turned up once. The V call is TRBV11-2, the J call TRBJ2-1; D is uncertain. The CDR3 loop spans 19 amino acids. Between the trimmed V and J ends, which lost 4 bases and 0 bases, there was a span of 22 bases. In germline, CDR1 is SGHAT, CDR2 FQNNGV. CDR3 nucleotide sequence: TGTGCCAGCAGCTCTCTTATGCAGCCAGGCCGGAGCTCCTACAATGAGCAGTTCTTC. Translated: CASSSLMQPGRSSYNEQFF.

This rearrangement joins TRBV6-1 to TRBJ2-7; maybe TRBD1 (6 bases). This CDR3 has 15 amino acids. Germline values: CDR1 MNHNS, CDR2 SASEGT. Trimming stripped 1 base from V and 4 bases from J, with 14 bases between. Here the CDR3 reads CASSEEAGGSYEQYF. DNA of the CDR3: TGTGCCAGCAGTGAAGAGGCTGGGGGCTCGTACGAGCAGTACTTC.

The chain carries TRBV7-9 and TRBJ2-1; TRBD2 matches 10 bases. Germline trimming cut 0 bases from V and 6 bases from J; bases unmatched to any gene: 5. Germline V gene lookup returns CDR1 SEHNR and CDR2 FQNEAQ (reference sequence). The CDR3 has 16 residues. CDR3 coding DNA: TGTGCCAGCAGCTTAGCCGGGCCTAGCGGGAGCAATGAGCAGTTCTTC. It codes for CASSLAGPSGSNEQFF. The entire variable domain, with the rest obtained from reference TRBV7-9 and TRBJ2-1, is as follows: DTGVSQNPRHKITKRGQNVTFRCDPISEHNRLYWYRQTLGQGPEFLTYFQNEAQLEKSRLLSDRFSAERPKGSFSTLEIQRTEQGDSAMYLCASSLAGPSGSNEQFFGPGTRLTVL.